This entry is about one T cell receptor (beta chain). Its antigen is unknown. These data belong to a study of monozygotic twins with inflammatory bowel disease. Unfractionated whole blood yielded total RNA, and T cells were not sorted. Germline V lookup: CDR1 MNHNS, CDR2 SASEGT. This CDR3 has 16 amino acids. Each TCR library used 3500 ng of total RNA. From the 5' RACE reads, TCRdb lists one entry per CDR3 protein and no DNA. The sample data list about 210,000 distinct CDR3 sequences. Study outcomes and limitations: IBD patients carried less diverse TCRbeta repertoires (inverse Simpson) than healthy co-twins. Since immunosuppressive treatments differed, patient repertoires may have gained added variability.

The sequenced sample consisted of blood. The chain combines TRBV6-1 with TRBJ1-1; TCRdb's D gene call, TRBD1, goes unchecked for lack of DNA. This sequence originates from a human donor with ulcerative colitis or Crohn's disease, or a healthy co-twin of an affected twin (not recorded which). This chain's CDR3 is CASIPPDGQRNTEAFF.